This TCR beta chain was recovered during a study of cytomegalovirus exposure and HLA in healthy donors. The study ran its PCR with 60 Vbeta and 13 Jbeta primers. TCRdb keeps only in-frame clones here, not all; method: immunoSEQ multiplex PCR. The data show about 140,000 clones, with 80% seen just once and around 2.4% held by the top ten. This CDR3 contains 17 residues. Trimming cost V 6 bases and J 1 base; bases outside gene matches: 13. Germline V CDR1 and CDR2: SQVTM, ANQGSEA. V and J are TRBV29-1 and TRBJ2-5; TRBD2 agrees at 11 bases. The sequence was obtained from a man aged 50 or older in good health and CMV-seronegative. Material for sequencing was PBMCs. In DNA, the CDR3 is TGCAGCGTGGCACAATCTACTAGCGGGAGTGGCCAAGAGACCCAGTACTTC. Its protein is CSVAQSTSGSGQETQYF.